The rows below give T cell receptor beta chains drawn from one sample of a study of blood T cells in healthy people across ages. TCRdb re-called the 5' RACE reads with MiXCR, one entry per CDR3 protein. The sample lists hundreds of thousands of distinct CDR3 sequences; under 45% were seen once. The source material was blood. Every receptor here comes from a man between 60 and 75 years old in good health. The CDR3 runs from the conserved cysteine through the conserved F or W. The order of the fields is J gene, D gene, V gene, clone size, CDR3 DNA, CDR3 protein. D genes are given only for firm matches. Rows give clone size only sometimes, using once, few, many, or a class for an expanded clone.

>TRBJ2-1|NA|TRBV5-8|NA
TGTGCCAGCAGCTTGGGGATTCGCTCCTACAATGAGCAGTTCTTC
CASSLGIRSYNEQFF
>TRBJ1-6|NA|TRBV9|NA
TGTGCCAGCAGCGTAGAAGGGGAAAATTCACCCCTCCACTTT
CASSVEGENSPLHF
>TRBJ2-4|NA|TRBV20-1|few
TGCAGTGCCCTGGCGGCCTTAGCCAAAAACATTCAGTACTTC
CSALAALAKNIQYF
>TRBJ2-7|TRBD1|TRBV11-3|few
TGTGCCAGCAGCTCATCGGACAGGGGCGGCTACGAGCAGTACTTC
CASSSSDRGGYEQYF
>TRBJ2-7|TRBD2|TRBV7-6|NA
TGTGCCAGCAGCGTAGGATTCCTGGCGGGGGTCTACGAGCAGTACTTC
CASSVGFLAGVYEQYF
>TRBJ1-1|NA|TRBV6-2/TRBV6-3|NA
TGTGCCAGCAGACGTCAGGGTGACACTGAAGCTTTCTTT
CASRRQGDTEAFF
>TRBJ1-1|TRBD1|TRBV5-6|NA
TGTGCCAGCAGCCGGACAGGGTTTGGGAACACTGAAGCTTTCTTT
CASSRTGFGNTEAFF
>TRBJ2-1|TRBD2|TRBV3-1|once
TGTGCCAGCAGCCAAGGGAAAGGCGGGGGGGAGAGTGAGCAGTTCTTC
CASSQGKGGGESEQFF
>TRBJ2-2|NA|TRBV7-2|NA
TGTGCCAGCAGCTTCGAGAAGAAGAGTGGCACCGGGGAGCTGTTTTTT
CASSFEKKSGTGELFF
>TRBJ2-7|TRBD2|TRBV20-1|NA
TGCAGTGCTGGGACTAACGGTGAATACGAGCAGTACTTC
CSAGTNGEYEQYF
>TRBJ2-1|TRBD2|TRBV28|NA
TGTGCCAGCAGAAAACTAGCGGGGGGGCCCAATGAGCAGTTCTTC
CASRKLAGGPNEQFF
>TRBJ2-1|NA|TRBV29-1|NA
TGCAGCGCCATGTCGGTGCTAGGGGGAATCAATGAGCAGTTCTTC
CSAMSVLGGINEQFF
>TRBJ2-5|TRBD2|TRBV7-2|NA
TGTGCCAGCAGCCCCGTCGGGACTAGGGGTGAGACCCAGTACTTC
CASSPVGTRGETQYF
>TRBJ1-4|NA|TRBV7-9|NA
TGTGCCAGCAGCTCGATGGGGGAAAAAGTGTTTTTT
CASSSMGEKVFF
>TRBJ2-1|TRBD2|TRBV7-9|few
TGTGCCAGCAGCTTAGGCCTAGCGGGGGTAGATGAGCAGTTCTTC
CASSLGLAGVDEQFF
>TRBJ1-5|NA|TRBV18|NA
TGTGCCAGCTCACTAGTTCCCTTGGATCAGCCCCAGCATTTT
CASSLVPLDQPQHF
>TRBJ2-1|TRBD2|TRBV28|NA
TGTGCCAGCAGTTGGCCGCCGGGACTAACCTCCTACAATGAGCAGTTCTTC
CASSWPPGLTSYNEQFF
>TRBJ2-1|NA|TRBV5-1|few
TGCGCCAGCAGCTGGGACCATTACAATGAGCAGTTCTTC
CASSWDHYNEQFF
>TRBJ2-3|NA|TRBV4-3|NA
TGCGCCAGCAGCCGAGATTCGGCGGGGGCATTTCCGGATACGCAGTATTTT
CASSRDSAGAFPDTQYF
>TRBJ2-7|NA|TRBV11-2|NA
TGTGCCAGCAGCCCAAGGACAGCCAGCTACGAGCAGTACTTC
CASSPRTASYEQYF
>TRBJ1-2|NA|TRBV13|few
TGTGCCAGCAGCTTAACATTTGACTATGGCTACACCTTC
CASSLTFDYGYTF
>TRBJ1-1|TRBD1|TRBV3-1|NA
TGTGCCAGCAGCCAGACAGGGACTGAAGCTTTCTTT
CASSQTGTEAFF
>TRBJ2-3|NA|TRBV12-3/TRBV12-4|NA
TGTGCCAGCAGTTTGGAGGGGGTGAGCCTCACAGATACGCAGTATTTT
CASSLEGVSLTDTQYF
>TRBJ2-1|TRBD2|TRBV7-8|NA
TGTGCCAGCAGCTTAGACCCGGGGGGAAAGGGGTTCTTC
CASSLDPGGKGFF
>TRBJ2-5|TRBD1|TRBV4-3|NA
TGCGCCAGCAGCCAAGATCTCGGGACAGGAGGATCGCAGCAGTACTTC
CASSQDLGTGGSQQYF
>TRBJ2-7|TRBD1|TRBV6-1|NA
TGTGCCAGATCCCTGGTCCCGGGACAGGGACCGGGACCCCCGATCCCCTACGAGCAGTACTTC
CARSLVPGQGPGPPIPYEQYF
>TRBJ2-7|NA|TRBV5-1|NA
TGCGCCAGCAGCACTCCCCGGGACACGAGCTCCTACGAGCAGTACTTC
CASSTPRDTSSYEQYF
>TRBJ2-2|TRBD1|TRBV9|NA
TGTGCCAGCAGCGTAGGGGACAGGGACTACACCGGGGAGCTGTTTTTT
CASSVGDRDYTGELFF
>TRBJ2-7|TRBD2|TRBV15|NA
TGTGCCACCAGCAGTGGACGAGCGGGGGTCCACGAGCAGTACTTC
CATSSGRAGVHEQYF
>TRBJ2-1|NA|TRBV9|once
TGTGCCAGCAGCCATTTCGGAGAGACCCGGTTCTTC
CASSHFGETRFF
>TRBJ2-1|NA|TRBV6-2/TRBV6-3|NA
TGTGCCAGCAGCAAAGGGACCGCGGCCTACAATGAGCAGTTCTTC
CASSKGTAAYNEQFF
>TRBJ2-3|NA|TRBV12-3/TRBV12-4|few
TGTGCCACAGGCAGGACTTCCCGCACAGATACGCAGTATTTT
CATGRTSRTDTQYF
>TRBJ2-7|TRBD2|TRBV11-3|NA
TGTGCCAGCAGCTTATTTAGCGGGGGAAGCTCCTACGAGCAGTACTTC
CASSLFSGGSSYEQYF